This TCR beta chain derives from a study of blood T cell repertoires in COVID-19. Study-wide background: COVID-19 samples from acute and convalescent phases originated in the United States, Italy and Spain. From T cells, B-cell-depleted T cells, or PBMCs came the material, which was cDNA or gDNA.

From germline, CDR1 is DFQATT and CDR2 SNEGSKA (reference sequence). V was trimmed by 3 bases and J by 12 bases, leaving 18 bases between them. The CDR3 has 13 residues. As handled by the study authors: Amplifying reference gene primers gave estimates of nucleated cell counts. Produced via immunoSEQ multiplex PCR; TCRdb's table is partial and in-frame only. For V, J and clone size, that table is used; D and trimming come from the DNA. The sample carries about 210,000 clones, roughly 82% recorded once. This TCR was recovered from a middle-aged man who had recovered from COVID-19. The chain joins TRBV20-1 to TRBJ2-1; D might be TRBD2 (6 bases). The sample comprised peripheral blood. The CDR3 nucleotides are TGCAGTGCTAGTTGGGACTCAGGAGGTGGGCAGTTCTTC. Protein product: CSASWDSGGGQFF.